The 32 T cell receptor beta chains listed next were all sequenced from one sample in a study of cytomegalovirus exposure and HLA in healthy donors. Libraries were prepared by immunoSEQ multiplex PCR; TCRdb keeps only in-frame clonotypes and omits some of them. The sample has 250,000 to 400,000 clones, approximately 91% seen once; the top ten hold 0.9% to 1%. Input material: PBMCs. The receptors were gathered from a man aged 25 to 45 in good health and CMV-seronegative.

The rearrangement uses TRBV7-2 and TRBJ1-2, with TRBD1 identical over 8 bases. This CDR3 spans 16 amino acids. J gave up 4 bases and V 6 bases, and 13 bases lay outside the gene matches. Germline-derived CDR1 and CDR2 are SGHTA and FQGNSA. CDR3 loop: CASRDNTGTGLYGYTF. The CDR3 coding sequence is TGTGCCAGCAGAGACAATACCGGGACAGGCCTCTATGGCTACACCTTC. Variable domain in full (rest from reference TRBV7-2 and TRBJ1-2): GAGVSQSPSNKVTEKGKDVELRCDPISGHTALYWYRQSLGQGLEFLIYFQGNSAPDKSGLPSDRFSAERTGGSVSTLTIQRTQQEDSAVYLCASRDNTGTGLYGYTFGSGTRLTVV.

The CDR3 DNA reads TGTGCCAGCAGAAACAGGGGCAATAGTCACACTGAAGCTTTCTTT. Protein product: CASRNRGNSHTEAFF. The chain couples TRBV5-6 to TRBJ1-1; TRBD1 matches at 7 bases. Germline lookup yields CDR1 SGHDT and CDR2 YYEEEE. This CDR3 has 15 residues. V was pared by 5 bases and J by 3 bases, with 10 bases of the junction left unmatched.

A single count supports this clone. The J gene is TRBJ2-3, the V gene TRBV5-1; the match to TRBD2 covers 8 bases. V dropped 0 bases and J dropped 0; count of bases not matched to a gene: 12. This CDR3 is built from 19 residues. Germline assignment: CDR1 SGHRS and CDR2 YFSETQ. CDR3 loop: CASSLASLLAVPSTDTQYF. The CDR3 DNA sequence: TGCGCCAGCAGCTTGGCCTCTTTACTAGCGGTCCCTAGCACAGATACGCAGTATTTT.

V and J are TRBV27 and TRBJ1-1; 7 bases are shared with TRBD1. Germline V lookup: CDR1 MNHEY, CDR2 SMNVEV (reference sequence). The V gene end was trimmed by 5 bases and the J gene end by 6 bases; junction bases not matched to a gene: 3. CDR3 size: 12 residues. The CDR3 DNA is TGTGCCAGCAGTCCGGGGACAGCTGAAGCTTTCTTT. Translating it yields CASSPGTAEAFF.

The rearrangement links TRBV11-2 to TRBJ1-6, with 9 positions matching TRBD1. There are 14 residues in the CDR3. The germline V gene has CDR1 SGHAT and CDR2 FQNNGV. Germline trimming cut 4 bases from V and 10 bases from J; bases unmatched to any gene: 5. The CDR3: CASSSDRGGSPLHF. The CDR3 region has the DNA TGTGCCAGCAGCTCGGACAGGGGAGGCTCACCCCTCCACTTT.

Worth noting for this clone: Different DNA sequences within this sample yield the same CDR3. The V and J genes are TRBV6-5 and TRBJ1-1; D is perhaps TRBD1 (5 bases). The CDR3 sequence is 14 residues long. Looked up from germline, CDR1 is MNHEY and CDR2 is SVGAGI. Trimming pared 0 bases from V and 4 bases from J, leaving 9 bases between. The chain's CDR3 is CASSYSTAGTEAFF. The CDR3 DNA is TGTGCCAGCAGTTACTCGACAGCCGGCACTGAAGCTTTCTTT.

Turning to this clone: This may stem from a read error, because a much larger clone lies one nucleotide away. V usage is TRBV20-1 and J usage is TRBJ2-7; D is undetermined. V shed 3 bases and J shed 3 bases, with 6 bases lying between them. Germline-derived CDR1 and CDR2 are DFQATT and SNEGSKA (reference sequence). The CDR3 totals 11 residues. This chain's CDR3 is CSASDNYEQYF. CDR3 coding DNA: TGCAGTGCTAGTGACAACTACGAGCAGTACTTC.

This clone occurred once. This rearrangement joins TRBV6-1 to TRBJ1-2, with D hard to call. The CDR3 sequence is 13 residues long. Germline CDR1 MNHNS, CDR2 SASEGT. The V end was cut by 6 bases, the J end by 4 bases, with 12 bases between. DNA of the CDR3: TGTGCCAGCAGGGACCGCCGGGGCTATGGCTACACCTTC. Its protein is CASRDRRGYGYTF.

The V call is TRBV30, the J call TRBJ1-5, with TRBD1 as a possible D gene (5 bases). CDR3 size: 14 residues. Trimming took off 2 bases at V and 2 bases at J, with 10 bases between the two ends. CDR1 is GTSNPN, CDR2 SVGIG, per germline (reference sequence). The DNA of the CDR3 is TGTGCCTGGAGTATTTGGGGGGGCAATCAGCCCCAGCATTTT. This translates into CAWSIWGGNQPQHF.

The DNA for the CDR3 is TGTGCCAGCAGATCGACTAGCGGGGGCCTTAGCTCCTACAATGAGCAGTTCTTC. Its protein product is CASRSTSGGLSSYNEQFF. This chain uses TRBV21-1 with TRBJ2-1; TRBD2 is the table's D call and was not checked against the DNA. TRBV21-1 is tagged as a pseudogene. This CDR3 region has 18 residues.

The CDR3 DNA is TGCGCCAGCAGCCTAGGGACAGGTTCGTCCAACGAGCAGTACTTC. Translating gives CASSLGTGSSNEQYF. V is TRBV4-3 and J is TRBJ2-7; 8 bases fit TRBD1. The CDR3 spans 15 residues. CDR1 and CDR2 (germline): LGHNA, YSLEER. Germline trimming cut 4 bases from V and 5 bases from J; bases unmatched to any gene: 10.

In its sample, this clone was seen a few times. The chain has TRBV5-4 and TRBJ2-5; 8 nucleotides align to TRBD1. Germline loops: CDR1 SGHNT, CDR2 YYREEE (reference sequence). Trimming cost V 3 bases and J 1 base; bases outside gene matches: 8. This CDR3 has 16 amino acids. The CDR3 sequence: CASSSIGTGVQETQYF. The CDR3 DNA reads as TGTGCCAGCAGCTCGATCGGGACAGGTGTCCAAGAGACCCAGTACTTC.

There are a few counts of this clone. The chain links TRBV5-4 to TRBJ1-2, with D possibly being TRBD1 (5 bases). This CDR3 comprises 14 residues. V was shortened by 4 bases and J by 3 bases, with 13 bases between the two germline ends. Germline V gene lookup returns CDR1 SGHNT and CDR2 YYREEE (reference sequence). The CDR3: CASSTRVNYYGYTF. In nucleotides, the CDR3 is TGTGCCAGCAGCACCAGGGTGAACTACTATGGCTACACCTTC.

The rearrangement links TRBV27 to TRBJ2-6; D is unclear. The germline V gene has CDR1 MNHEY and CDR2 SMNVEV (reference sequence). Deletions cut 6 bases from V and 0 bases from J, with 12 bases between. This CDR3 contains 16 residues. The CDR3 DNA follows: TGTGCCAGCAGACCCAGTCGATCCTCTGGGGCCAACGTCCTGACTTTC. Encoded protein: CASRPSRSSGANVLTF.

The chain recombines TRBV5-6 with TRBJ1-2, with 7 bases fitting TRBD1. V lost 4 bases and J lost 4; bases outside the gene matches: 10. Germline V lookup: CDR1 SGHDT, CDR2 YYEEEE. The CDR3 has 15 amino acids. The CDR3 sequence: CASSQREDRIYGYTF. The CDR3 region has the DNA TGTGCCAGCAGCCAGAGAGAGGACAGGATCTATGGCTACACCTTC.

The chain carries TRBV4-1 and TRBJ1-1; maybe TRBD1 (5 bases). Germline values: CDR1 MGHRA, CDR2 YSYEKL. Trimming removed 0 bases at V and 5 bases at J, with 13 bases between. The CDR3 is 15 residues long. Here the CDR3 reads CASSQDRLGHTEAFF. The DNA for the CDR3 is TGCGCCAGCAGCCAAGATAGATTGGGGCATACTGAAGCTTTCTTT.

The genes are TRBV4-3 and TRBJ2-7, with no clear D. The CDR3 contains 16 residues. Germline V gene lookup returns CDR1 LGHNA and CDR2 YSLEER. V was cut by 0 bases and J by 1 base, with 13 bases left in between. The CDR3 DNA sequence: TGCGCCAGCAGCCAAGATGGTGGCAGTACGTCCTACGAGCAGTACTTC. Protein sequence: CASSQDGGSTSYEQYF.

This chain joins TRBV6-5 and TRBJ2-1; a possible D gene is TRBD1 (5 bases). The CDR3 runs to 12 residues. The V gene's germline CDR1 is MNHEY and CDR2 SVGAGI. With 5 bases removed from V and 7 bases from J, the gap between germline ends came to 9 bases. CDR3 sequence (DNA): TGTGCCAGCAGTGGCAGGGTAAATGAGCAGTTCTTC. Translated, it gives CASSGRVNEQFF.

The rearrangement joins TRBV5-6 to TRBJ2-5; 15 bases line up with TRBD2. Trimming removed 4 bases from V and 5 bases from J; junction bases left unmatched: 6. The CDR3 totals 16 residues. CDR1 is SGHDT and CDR2 is YYEEEE in the germline V gene. The CDR3 loop is CASSPGTSGGLETQYF. DNA of the CDR3: TGTGCCAGCAGCCCCGGGACTAGCGGGGGGCTGGAGACCCAGTACTTC.

The chain employs TRBV19 and TRBJ1-6; 11 nucleotides match TRBD1. Germline V gene lookup returns CDR1 LNHDA and CDR2 SQIVND (reference sequence). V gave up 3 bases and J gave up 10 bases; unmatched junction bases: 5. This CDR3 region has 15 residues. CDR3: CASSIRDRGLSPLHF. The CDR3 DNA reads TGTGCCAGTAGTATCCGGGACAGGGGGTTATCACCCCTCCACTTT.

This sequence joins TRBV15 and TRBJ1-5; TRBD1 aligns across 9 bases. CDR1 LNHNV and CDR2 YYDKDF come from the germline V gene (reference sequence). The J segment lost 7 bases and the V segment lost 3 bases, leaving 16 bases of the junction unmatched. CDR3 length: 18 residues. Written as DNA, the CDR3 is TGTGCCACCAGCAGCTTTATTAACCGGGACAGGGTTCTCCAGCCCCAGCATTTT. It specifies CATSSFINRDRVLQPQHF.

The gene calls are TRBV5-6 and TRBJ1-2, with 7 bases fitting TRBD1. The CDR3 is 14 amino acids. Trimming took 5 bases from V and 3 from J; bases not matched to a gene: 7. Per germline, CDR1 SGHDT and CDR2 YYEEEE. Here the CDR3 reads CASSRGGEYYGYTF. In DNA, the CDR3 is TGTGCCAGCAGTCGAGGGGGCGAGTACTATGGCTACACCTTC.

This clone was recorded only once. The J gene is TRBJ2-7, the V gene TRBV9; TRBD1 matches at 10 bases. Germline CDR1 SGDLS, CDR2 YYNGEE. The CDR3 loop spans 14 amino acids. The junction had 7 bases not matched to a gene; V was cut back by 4 bases and J by 6 bases. The chain's CDR3 is CASSRGDRGGEQYF. As DNA, the CDR3 is TGTGCCAGCAGCAGAGGGGACAGGGGAGGCGAGCAGTACTTC.

This sequence joins TRBV11-1 and TRBJ1-6; D possibly corresponds to TRBD1 (5 bases). V shed 5 bases and J shed 0 bases, with 11 bases lying between them. CDR1 and CDR2 (germline): SGHAT, FQDESV (reference sequence). This CDR3 has 16 residues. The CDR3 loop reads CASSLRQSSYNSPLHF. The CDR3 region has the DNA TGTGCCAGCAGCCTACGACAGAGCTCCTATAATTCACCCCTCCACTTT.

The chain is built from TRBV13 and TRBJ2-3, with 9 bases aligning to TRBD1. This CDR3 contains 14 residues. The germline V gene has CDR1 PRHDT and CDR2 FYEKMQ (reference sequence). V lost 8 bases to trimming and J lost 0 bases; unmatched junction nucleotides: 3. CDR3 region: CASVGQGSTDTQYF. The CDR3 DNA reads as TGTGCCAGCGTAGGACAGGGGAGCACAGATACGCAGTATTTT.

The V gene is TRBV6-4, the J gene TRBJ2-3; TRBD2 agrees at 11 bases. Trimming removed 6 bases from V and 2 bases from J; junction bases left unmatched: 10. The CDR3 consists of 17 residues. CDR1 MRHNA and CDR2 SNTAGT come from the germline V gene. The CDR3 spells CASSRYGTSGTTDTQYF. CDR3 DNA sequence: TGTGCCAGCAGCAGATACGGGACTAGCGGAACCACAGATACGCAGTATTTT.

V is TRBV29-1 and J is TRBJ2-7; the match to TRBD1 covers 9 bases. Germline V gives CDR1 SQVTM, CDR2 ANQGSEA. The CDR3 sequence is 14 residues long. J gave up 3 bases and V 3 bases, and 6 bases lay outside the gene matches. CDR3: CSVETGQGSYEQYF. CDR3 nucleotides: TGCAGCGTTGAGACCGGACAGGGGAGCTACGAGCAGTACTTC.

J is TRBJ2-5 and V is TRBV9; 13 nucleotides align to TRBD2. Trimming removed 4 bases from V and 4 bases from J; junction bases left unmatched: 7. CDR3 length: 16 amino acids. Germline CDR1 reads SGDLS; CDR2 reads YYNGEE. Here the CDR3 DNA reads TGTGCCAGCAGCCCCACTAGCGGGGGGGCCGGAGAGACCCAGTACTTC. Its translation: CASSPTSGGAGETQYF.

The rearrangement links TRBV10-2 to TRBJ1-2; unclear D gene. This CDR3 region has 14 residues. CDR1 is WSHSY, CDR2 SAAADI, per germline. The V and J ends lost 0 bases and 8 bases respectively, with 13 bases between them. CDR3 sequence reads: CASSESRALGGYTF. Here the CDR3 DNA reads TGCGCCAGCAGTGAGTCGAGGGCCCTCGGGGGCTACACCTTC.

V usage is TRBV6-5 and J usage is TRBJ1-4; the D is unclear. The CDR3 extends over 13 amino acids. Germline CDR1 reads MNHEY; CDR2 reads SVGAGI. With 6 bases removed from V and 4 bases from J, the gap between germline ends came to 9 bases. CDR3 bases: TGTGCCAGCAGCCGGGGTCATAATGAAAAACTGTTTTTT. Its protein product is CASSRGHNEKLFF.

The V and J genes are TRBV9 and TRBJ2-7, with 9 nucleotides matching TRBD1. The CDR3 loop spans 16 amino acids. CDR1 and CDR2 (germline): SGDLS, YYNGEE. After removal of 2 bases from V and 5 bases from J, the junction contained 11 bases not matched to a gene. CDR3 protein: CASSVDGQGNGDEQYF. The CDR3 region has the DNA TGTGCCAGCAGCGTTGACGGACAGGGGAATGGCGACGAGCAGTACTTC.

As for this clone: Other nucleotide sequences in the sample specify the same CDR3. The chain joins TRBV14 to TRBJ1-1; D gene uncertain. Trimming took 0 bases from V and 2 from J, leaving 13 bases between them. Germline V CDR1 and CDR2: SGHDN, FVKESK. The CDR3 is made up of 16 amino acids. The CDR3 nucleotides read TGTGCCAGCAGCCAAGATCTAGGCAGACTAAACACTGAAGCTTTCTTT. Translation gives CASSQDLGRLNTEAFF.